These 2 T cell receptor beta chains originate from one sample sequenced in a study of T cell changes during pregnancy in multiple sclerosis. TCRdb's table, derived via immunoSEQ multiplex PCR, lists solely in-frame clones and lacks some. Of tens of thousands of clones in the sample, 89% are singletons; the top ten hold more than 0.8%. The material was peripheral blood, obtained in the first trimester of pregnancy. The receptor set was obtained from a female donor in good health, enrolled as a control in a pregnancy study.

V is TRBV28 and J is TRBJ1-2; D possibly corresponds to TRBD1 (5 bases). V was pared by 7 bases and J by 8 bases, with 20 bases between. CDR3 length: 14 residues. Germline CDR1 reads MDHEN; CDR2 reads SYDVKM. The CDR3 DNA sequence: TGTGCCAGCACCCTTGGGGGGGGTTGGGGGGGCTACACCTTC. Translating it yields CASTLGGGWGGYTF.

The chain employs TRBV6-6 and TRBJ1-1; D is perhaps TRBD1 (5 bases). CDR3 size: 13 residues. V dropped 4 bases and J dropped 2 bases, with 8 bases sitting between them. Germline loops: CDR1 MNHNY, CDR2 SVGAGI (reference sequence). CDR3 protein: CASSLGLNTEAFF. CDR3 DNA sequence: TGTGCCAGCAGTTTGGGGCTTAACACTGAAGCTTTCTTT.